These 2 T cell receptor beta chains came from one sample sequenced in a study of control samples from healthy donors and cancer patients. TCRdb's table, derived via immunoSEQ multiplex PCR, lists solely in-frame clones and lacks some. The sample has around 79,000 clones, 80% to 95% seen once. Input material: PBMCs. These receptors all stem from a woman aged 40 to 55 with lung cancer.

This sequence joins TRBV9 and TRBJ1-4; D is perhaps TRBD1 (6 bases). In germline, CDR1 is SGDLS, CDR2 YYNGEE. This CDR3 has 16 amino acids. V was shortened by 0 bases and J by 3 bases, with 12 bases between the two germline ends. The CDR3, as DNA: TGTGCCAGCAGCGTAGATGGCCAGGGGCCTAATGAAAAACTGTTTTTT. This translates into CASSVDGQGPNEKLFF.

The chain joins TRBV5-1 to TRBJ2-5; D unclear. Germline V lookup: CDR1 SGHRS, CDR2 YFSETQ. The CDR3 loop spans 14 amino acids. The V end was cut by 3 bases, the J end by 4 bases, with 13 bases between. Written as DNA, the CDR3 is TGCGCCAGCAGCTATGGAGAGGTGGGAGAGACCCAGTACTTC. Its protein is CASSYGEVGETQYF.